The 8 T cell receptor beta chains below were found in one sample sequenced in a study of blood T cell repertoires in COVID-19. Assay used: immunoSEQ multiplex PCR; TCRdb lists only in-frame clones, some missing. The sample has about 200,000 clones; 87% are singletons. Sample: peripheral blood. The receptor source for this set is a man aged 55 to 70 with active or convalescent COVID-19.

The chain employs TRBV5-1 and TRBJ1-4; possible D gene TRBD1, 5 bases. The V and J ends lost 4 bases and 8 bases respectively, with 12 bases between them. CDR1 and CDR2 from the germline V gene are SGHRS and YFSETQ. This CDR3 is 13 amino acids long. CDR3 DNA: TGCGCCAGCAGCCTCGAACGACAGGAAAAACTGTTTTTT. Protein product: CASSLERQEKLFF.

The chain carries TRBV12-3 or TRBV12-4 and TRBJ1-4; D not resolved. Trimming removed 4 bases from V and 10 bases from J, with 7 bases in between. CDR3 size: 11 residues. The CDR3 sequence: CASSYSGKLFF. The CDR3 coding sequence is TGTGCCAGCAGTTACAGCGGAAAACTGTTTTTT.

The chain has TRBV15 and TRBJ2-7; D possibly corresponds to TRBD2 (5 bases). The CDR3 covers 15 residues. Trimming took 1 base from V and 6 from J, leaving 16 bases between them. Per the germline V gene, CDR1 is LNHNV and CDR2 is YYDKDF (reference sequence). The CDR3, as DNA: TGTGCCACCAGCAGAGTTTTCGAGGGTGTGAGCGAGCAGTACTTC. Translation gives CATSRVFEGVSEQYF.

This chain links TRBV11-2 with TRBJ2-3; possibly TRBD2 for D (7 bases). With 4 bases removed from V and 6 bases from J, the gap between germline ends came to 11 bases. The CDR3 loop spans 13 amino acids. Looked up from germline, CDR1 is SGHAT and CDR2 is FQNNGV. The DNA of the CDR3 is TGTGCCAGCAGCTCACGCGGGGGCGATACGCAGTATTTT. The encoded protein is CASSSRGGDTQYF.

V is TRBV7-9 and J is TRBJ2-6; weak D call: TRBD2 (5 bases). The CDR3 is 15 amino acids. CDR1 and CDR2 (germline): SEHNR, FQNEAQ (reference sequence). The V end was cut by 3 bases, the J end by 0 bases, with 6 bases between. The CDR3 loop reads CASSFRGSGANVLTF. The CDR3 nucleotides read TGTGCCAGCAGCTTTCGGGGCTCTGGGGCCAACGTCCTGACTTTC.

This clone was picked up one time. This sequence joins TRBV5-1 and TRBJ2-5, with D maybe TRBD2 (5 bases). This CDR3 is 14 amino acids long. Trimming took off 4 bases at V and 5 bases at J, with 15 bases between the two ends. Germline V CDR1 and CDR2: SGHRS, YFSETQ. The CDR3 here is CASSQDTGGETQYF. As DNA, the CDR3 is TGCGCCAGCAGCCAAGACACCGGCGGGGAGACCCAGTACTTC.

The chain employs TRBV30 and TRBJ2-3; D gene unclear. This CDR3 is built from 17 residues. Germline-derived CDR1 and CDR2 are GTSNPN and SVGIG (reference sequence). V was cut by 5 bases and J by 1 base, with 22 bases left in between. CDR3 sequence reads: CAWPAACLVLRTDTQYF. The CDR3 region has the DNA TGTGCCTGGCCCGCCGCCTGCTTAGTGCTACGCACAGATACGCAGTATTTT.

The chain is built from TRBV19 and TRBJ2-3; no reliable D call. The CDR3 covers 13 residues. Trimming removed 1 base at V and 2 bases at J, with 4 bases between. Per the germline V gene, CDR1 is LNHDA and CDR2 is SQIVND (reference sequence). As DNA, the CDR3 is TGTGCCAGTAGTATAGTAGCCACAGATACGCAGTATTTT. Translation gives CASSIVATDTQYF.